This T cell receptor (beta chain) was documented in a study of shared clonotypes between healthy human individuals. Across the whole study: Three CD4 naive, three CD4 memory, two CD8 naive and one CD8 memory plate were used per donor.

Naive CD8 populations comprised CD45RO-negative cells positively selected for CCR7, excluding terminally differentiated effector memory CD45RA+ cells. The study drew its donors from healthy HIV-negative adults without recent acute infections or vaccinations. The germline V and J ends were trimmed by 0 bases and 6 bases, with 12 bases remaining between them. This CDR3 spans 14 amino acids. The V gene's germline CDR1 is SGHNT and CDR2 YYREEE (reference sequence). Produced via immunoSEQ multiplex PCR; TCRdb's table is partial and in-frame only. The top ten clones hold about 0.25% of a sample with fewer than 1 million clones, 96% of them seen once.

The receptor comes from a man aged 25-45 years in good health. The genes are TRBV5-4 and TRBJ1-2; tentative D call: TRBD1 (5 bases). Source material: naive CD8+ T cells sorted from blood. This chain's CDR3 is CASSLGGGTDGYTF. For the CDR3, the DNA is TGTGCCAGCAGCTTGGGTGGGGGAACTGATGGCTACACCTTC.